The rows below give T cell receptor beta chains drawn from one sample of a study of T cell clones after liver transplantation. Profiled with immunoSEQ multiplex PCR; TCRdb holds only in-frame clones, not every one. The sample includes more than 15,000 clones, around 84% of them seen just once. This material consisted of CD8+ T cells from blood, taken 48 months after liver transplant. The receptors stem from a human patient who received a liver transplant. Some T cells may originate from the graft donor. Each CDR3 is given with its conserved first and last residue. Fields, in order: clone size, J gene, V gene, D gene, CDR3 DNA, CDR3 protein. A D gene is named only where the DNA matches it firmly. Clone size is stated in some rows and not others, as once, few, many or a class when expanded.

>-|TRBJ1-3|TRBV5-4|-
TGTGCCAGCAGCTTGGCCGGCGTTCAAAGCTCTGGAAACACCATATATTTT
CASSLAGVQSSGNTIYF
>-|TRBJ2-5|TRBV14|-
TGTGCCAGCAGCCTCTCACCTCGGACACCCCAGTACTTC
CASSLSPRTPQYF
>-|TRBJ2-2|TRBV4-1|-
TGCGCCAGCAGCCAAGTATGGATTTCCCAGGGGACCGGGGAGCTGTTTTTT
CASSQVWISQGTGELFF
>-|TRBJ2-3|TRBV7-7|TRBD1
TGTGCCAGCAGCTTAGGAACAGGGGGTAGGGATACGCAGTATTTT
CASSLGTGGRDTQYF
>-|TRBJ1-6|TRBV6-1|-
TGTGCCAGCAGTGAAGGGACAGCAGGCACCCTCCACTTT
CASSEGTAGTLHF
>-|TRBJ1-1|TRBV7-9|-
TGTGCCAGCAGCGGCCTAAAGGAGAACACTGAAGCTTTCTTT
CASSGLKENTEAFF
>-|TRBJ2-3|TRBV7-2|TRBD1
TGTGCCAGCAGCACGACCGGGACAGGGCCGCAGTATTTT
CASSTTGTGPQYF
>-|TRBJ2-7|TRBV5-1|-
TGCGCCAGCAGCTTAACCTCCCTCACCCCCTACGAGCAGTACTTC
CASSLTSLTPYEQYF
>few|TRBJ1-1|TRBV5-1|TRBD1
TGCGCCAGCAGCTTGTCCGACAGGGTGAACACTGAAGCTTTCTTT
CASSLSDRVNTEAFF
>-|TRBJ2-1|TRBV7-9|-
TGTGCCAGCAGCTTCCCCTCAGGAGGGCCGGGGAGAGATGAGCAGTTCTTC
CASSFPSGGPGRDEQFF
>-|TRBJ1-2|TRBV6-4|TRBD1
TGTGCCAGCAGTGACAGGACAGGCTATGGCTACACCTTC
CASSDRTGYGYTF
>few|TRBJ2-1|TRBV6-4|-
TGTGCCAGCAGTTACCCGGATGAGCAGTTCTTC
CASSYPDEQFF
>-|TRBJ1-6|TRBV7-3|-
TGTGCCAGCAGCTCTACAGCTCCGACCCCAATGAGCTCCTATAATTCACCCCTCCACTTT
CASSSTAPTPMSSYNSPLHF
>-|TRBJ2-3|TRBV5-4|-
TGTGCCAGCAGCTTGGAGCGCGCAGGGGATACGCAGTATTTT
CASSLERAGDTQYF